The sequence of this T cell receptor beta chain was determined in a study of CD8 T cells in ankylosing spondylitis. Library preparation for TCR beta used quantitative 5'-RACE with molecular barcodes. MiXCR, run by TCRdb on the 5' RACE reads, gives a single entry per CDR3 protein. The repertoire holds a few hundred thousand distinct CDR3 sequences, with around 19% as singletons. This clonotype was recorded many times. Its specificity is unknown. The germline CDR1 and CDR2 sequences are SGHVS and FNYEAQ. The CDR3 is 16 amino acids. Trimming took 6 bases from V and 3 from J; bases not matched to a gene: 9. The study's findings and limits: Matched ankylosing spondylitis synovial fluid reportedly showed significant enrichment of disease-linked clones. The study identified a TCR beta motif of under 10 highly homologous variants that appeared characteristic of ankylosing spondylitis blood.

This chain uses TRBV7-6 with TRBJ2-1; 9 nucleotides line up with TRBD1. The TCR originated in a male donor with ankylosing spondylitis. The sample comprised blood, either unsorted or a sorted T cell fraction (not recorded which). CDR3 coding DNA: TGTGCCAGCAGTATGGGGTGGACAGGGGTCTACAATGAGCAGTTCTTC. Translation: CASSMGWTGVYNEQFF.